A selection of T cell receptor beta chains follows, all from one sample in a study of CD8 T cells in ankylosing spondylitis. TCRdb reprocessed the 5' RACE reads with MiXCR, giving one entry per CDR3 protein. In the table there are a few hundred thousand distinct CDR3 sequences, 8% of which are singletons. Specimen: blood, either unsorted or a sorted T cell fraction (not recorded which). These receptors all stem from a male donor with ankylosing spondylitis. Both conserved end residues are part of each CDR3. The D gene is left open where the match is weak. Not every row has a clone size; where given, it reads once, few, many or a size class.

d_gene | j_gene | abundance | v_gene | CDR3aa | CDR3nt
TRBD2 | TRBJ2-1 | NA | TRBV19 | CASSPLEGLGNEQFF | TGTGCCAGTAGTCCCCTCGAGGGACTAGGGAATGAGCAGTTCTTC
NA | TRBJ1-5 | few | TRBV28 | CATTGSGQPQHF | TGTGCCACCACGGGGTCTGGTCAGCCCCAGCATTTT
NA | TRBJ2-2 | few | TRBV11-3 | CASSEVVGELFF | TGTGCCAGCAGCGAAGTGGTGGGGGAGCTGTTTTTT
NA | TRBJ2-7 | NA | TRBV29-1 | CSVQGVYEQYF | TGCAGCGTTCAAGGGGTATACGAGCAGTACTTC
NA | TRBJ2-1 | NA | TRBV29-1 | CSVEGPGVAYNEQFF | TGCAGCGTTGAAGGGCCGGGAGTGGCCTACAATGAGCAGTTCTTC
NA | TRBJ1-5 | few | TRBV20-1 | CSARDNGQPQHF | TGCAGTGCTAGAGATAACGGTCAGCCCCAGCATTTT
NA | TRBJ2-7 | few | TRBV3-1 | CASSQEAYSLDEQYF | TGTGCCAGCAGCCAAGAGGCTTACAGCTTGGACGAGCAGTACTTC
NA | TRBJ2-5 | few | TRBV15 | CATRRGVGETQYF | TGTGCCACCAGAAGGGGGGTCGGGGAGACCCAGTACTTC
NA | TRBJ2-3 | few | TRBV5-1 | CASSADTTDTQYF | TGCGCCAGCAGCGCGGACACTACAGATACGCAGTATTTT
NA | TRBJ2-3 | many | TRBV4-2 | CASSQDLRGDTQYF | TGTGCCAGCAGCCAAGATCTACGGGGAGATACGCAGTATTTT
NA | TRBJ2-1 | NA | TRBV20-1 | CSARDRQGKNEQFF | TGCAGTGCTAGAGATCGGCAGGGTAAAAATGAGCAGTTCTTC
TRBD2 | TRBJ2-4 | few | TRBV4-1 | CASSQGVAGGPKNIQYF | TGCGCCAGCAGCCAAGGAGTAGCGGGAGGCCCCAAAAACATTCAGTACTTC
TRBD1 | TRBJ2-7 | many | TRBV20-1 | CSARNSGRQGAYEQYF | TGCAGTGCTAGAAATTCTGGGAGACAGGGAGCCTACGAGCAGTACTTC
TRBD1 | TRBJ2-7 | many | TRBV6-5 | CASSYSITGGYEQYF | TGTGCCAGCAGTTACTCGATTACAGGGGGCTACGAGCAGTACTTC
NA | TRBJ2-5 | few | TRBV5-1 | CASTVGGSETQYF | TGCGCCAGCACCGTGGGGGGTAGCGAGACCCAGTACTTC
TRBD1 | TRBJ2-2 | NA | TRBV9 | CASSFDTGGEAGELFF | TGTGCCAGCAGCTTTGATACAGGGGGCGAAGCCGGGGAGCTGTTTTTT
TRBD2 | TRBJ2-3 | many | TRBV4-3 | CASSQGLAEADTQYF | TGCGCCAGCAGCCAAGGTCTAGCGGAAGCAGATACGCAGTATTTT